This is a list of T cell receptor beta chains from one sample in a study of blood T cells in healthy people across ages. TCRdb analysed the 5' RACE reads with MiXCR anew, one entry per CDR3 protein. The sample consists of about 780,000 distinct CDR3 sequences, roughly 24% of them appearing once. These data were likewise used in another study, on T cells of mothers and their children.

Sequences were obtained from blood. These receptors originate from a boy younger than 18 in good health. Both conserved end residues are part of each CDR3. D genes are given only for firm matches. Expanded clones get a size class; other rows say once, few or many, or leave the size out.

j_call | v_call | d_call | clone_size | cdr3_aa | cdr3_nt
TRBJ2-1 | TRBV12-3/TRBV12-4 | NA | NA | CASSEGRIPPNEQFF | TGTGCCAGCAGTGAGGGACGGATCCCCCCGAATGAGCAGTTCTTC
TRBJ2-7 | TRBV9 | TRBD1 | NA | CASSASTGEVYEQYF | TGTGCCAGCAGCGCGTCGACAGGGGAGGTCTACGAGCAGTACTTC
TRBJ2-3 | TRBV12-3/TRBV12-4 | TRBD1 | NA | CASSPGQGIEADTQYF | TGTGCCAGCAGTCCCGGACAGGGAATCGAGGCAGATACGCAGTATTTT
TRBJ2-5 | TRBV6-1 | NA | many | CASSELTETQYF | TGTGCCAGCAGTGAATTAACTGAGACCCAGTACTTC
TRBJ2-4 | TRBV6-5 | NA | NA | CASSYRNIQYF | TGTGCCAGCAGTTACAGAAACATTCAGTACTTC
TRBJ2-7 | TRBV12-3/TRBV12-4 | TRBD1 | NA | CASSRDRGTYSWEQYF | TGTGCCAGCAGTCGGGACAGGGGGACATATTCGTGGGAGCAGTACTTC
TRBJ2-1 | TRBV5-1 | NA | NA | CASSLFPQGRWNEQFF | TGCGCCAGCAGCTTATTCCCCCAGGGCCGCTGGAATGAGCAGTTCTTC
TRBJ2-7 | TRBV30 | NA | NA | CAGTVSYEQYF | TGTGCCGGGACGGTCTCCTACGAGCAGTACTTC
TRBJ2-1 | TRBV12-3/TRBV12-4 | NA | NA | CASSFAGLSYNEQFF | TGTGCCAGCAGTTTTGCGGGACTCTCCTACAATGAGCAGTTCTTC
TRBJ2-4 | TRBV20-1 | TRBD2 | NA | CSASGLAGAPGDIQYF | TGCAGTGCTAGTGGCCTAGCGGGGGCCCCTGGGGACATTCAGTACTTC
TRBJ2-7 | TRBV7-9 | NA | many | CASSWQGYEQYF | TGTGCCAGCAGCTGGCAGGGCTACGAGCAGTACTTC
TRBJ2-6 | TRBV28 | NA | NA | CASRGGLSGANVLTF | TGTGCCAGCAGGGGCGGGCTCTCTGGGGCCAACGTCCTGACTTTC
TRBJ2-5 | TRBV20-1 | TRBD1 | few | CSARSGTGGETQYF | TGCAGTGCTAGATCCGGGACAGGGGGAGAGACCCAGTACTTC
TRBJ1-4 | TRBV5-5 | TRBD1 | NA | CASSLNPFDREGRKLFF | TGTGCCAGCAGCCTTAACCCTTTCGACAGGGAGGGCAGAAAACTGTTTTTT
TRBJ2-2 | TRBV29-1 | TRBD2 | few | CSGKGGGGTGELFF | TGCAGCGGGAAAGGCGGGGGGGGCACCGGGGAGCTGTTTTTT
TRBJ2-1 | TRBV7-3 | NA | few | CASSPYFSYNEQFF | TGTGCCAGCAGCCCTTATTTCTCCTACAATGAGCAGTTCTTC
TRBJ2-5 | TRBV5-1 | NA | few | CASSLGQRGAETQYF | TGCGCCAGCAGCTTGGGTCAGAGGGGTGCGGAGACCCAGTACTTC
TRBJ1-6 | TRBV7-7 | NA | few | CASSLSASSPLHF | TGTGCCAGCAGCTTATCGGCGAGCTCACCCCTCCACTTT
TRBJ2-5 | TRBV20-1 | TRBD2 | NA | CSAPQVGRGETQYF | TGCAGTGCCCCGCAGGTCGGGCGGGGGGAGACCCAGTACTTC